What follows are 21 T cell receptor beta chains derived from one specimen sequenced in a study of memory CD4+ T cells and cytomegalovirus serostatus. The sort gate was single viable CD3+CD4+CD8-CD45RO+ cells for memory CD4+ T cells. The method was immunoSEQ multiplex PCR; TCRdb's version includes in-frame clones alone and lacks a portion of them. This table has 40,000 or so clones, over 60% appearing once. Sequencing used memory CD4+ T cells from blood. These receptors came from an adult in good health and CMV-seronegative.

The rearrangement uses TRBV7-2 and TRBJ1-5; perhaps TRBD1 as D (5 bases). The germline V gene encodes CDR1 SGHTA and CDR2 FQGNSA. The CDR3 consists of 15 residues. V lost 4 bases to trimming and J lost 4 bases, with 14 bases between them. The CDR3 sequence is CASSSGGARNQPQHF. DNA for the CDR3: TGTGCCAGCAGCTCGGGAGGGGCGCGTAATCAGCCCCAGCATTTT.

This chain uses TRBV5-1 with TRBJ2-7; 14 nucleotides line up with TRBD2. This CDR3 spans 15 amino acids. V gave up 3 bases and J gave up 3 bases; unmatched junction bases: 2. Germline-derived CDR1 and CDR2 are SGHRS and YFSETQ. The CDR3 region is CASSWTSGGNYEQYF. The CDR3 coding sequence is TGCGCCAGCAGCTGGACTAGCGGGGGGAACTACGAGCAGTACTTC.

V gene TRBV7-2 combines with J gene TRBJ1-2; TRBD1 agrees at 7 bases. Germline V gene lookup returns CDR1 SGHTA and CDR2 FQGNSA. This CDR3 spans 13 amino acids. The V gene end was trimmed by 7 bases and the J gene end by 4 bases; junction bases not matched to a gene: 6. The CDR3 loop is CASTQGQFYGYTF. DNA for the CDR3: TGTGCCAGCACCCAGGGACAGTTCTATGGCTACACCTTC.

This clone was observed a handful of times. DNA for the CDR3: TGTGCCAGCAGCTTCAAGACAGGGGGAGGCGAAAAACTGTTTTTT. It codes for CASSFKTGGGEKLFF. This chain connects TRBV7-2 to TRBJ1-4; TRBD1 matches 9 bases. Germline CDR1 SGHTA, CDR2 FQGNSA. V was pared by 3 bases and J by 8 bases, with 7 bases of the junction left unmatched. This CDR3 is built from 15 residues.

This clone is judged medium-sized. The rearrangement joins TRBV2 to TRBJ2-3; D is possibly TRBD2 (6 bases). V gave up 8 bases and J gave up 3 bases, with 12 bases separating them. The CDR3 is made up of 13 amino acids. Germline V gene lookup returns CDR1 SNHLY and CDR2 FYNNEI. CDR3: CASVPGGTDTQYF. The DNA of the CDR3 is TGTGCCAGCGTCCCCGGGGGAACAGATACGCAGTATTTT.

V usage is TRBV5-4 and J usage is TRBJ2-1, with D hard to call. Germline values: CDR1 SGHNT, CDR2 YYREEE (reference sequence). Trimming left V 3 bases short and J 2 bases short, with 0 bases between. The CDR3 spans 11 residues. The CDR3 bases are TGTGCCAGCAGCTCCTACAATGAGCAGTTCTTC. Residues: CASSSYNEQFF.

The chain combines TRBV27 with TRBJ2-7; 11 nucleotides line up with TRBD1. CDR3 length: 15 amino acids. With 5 bases clipped from V and 7 bases from J, the junction kept 10 bases outside the gene matches. Per the germline V gene, CDR1 is MNHEY and CDR2 is SMNVEV (reference sequence). The CDR3 spells CASSLIRTGGGEQYF. The CDR3, as DNA: TGTGCCAGCAGTCTCATCCGGACAGGGGGCGGTGAGCAGTACTTC.

The chain joins TRBV11-2 to TRBJ1-4; TRBD1 matches 8 bases. The CDR3 loop spans 13 amino acids. Germline CDR1 and CDR2: SGHAT and FQNNGV. Germline trimming cut 5 bases from V and 7 bases from J; bases unmatched to any gene: 3. The CDR3 coding sequence is TGTGCCAGCAGCCAGGGGGCTGGTGAAAAACTGTTTTTT. Protein: CASSQGAGEKLFF.

The V gene is TRBV7-2, the J gene TRBJ1-2, with TRBD1 identical over 11 bases. This CDR3 is 14 amino acids long. With V trimmed by 4 bases and J by 4 bases, 2 bases remained unmatched. In germline, CDR1 is SGHTA, CDR2 FQGNSA. CDR3 bases: TGTGCCAGCAGCTCGGGACAGGGGGTCTATGGCTACACCTTC. Amino acids: CASSSGQGVYGYTF.

The chain joins TRBV4-1 to TRBJ1-3, with D possibly being TRBD1 (5 bases). CDR3 size: 18 residues. V was clipped by 1 base and J by 5 bases, with 21 bases between them. The germline V gene encodes CDR1 MGHRA and CDR2 YSYEKL. Here the CDR3 reads CASSQGAQVTSDRNTIYF. CDR3 coding DNA: TGCGCCAGCAGCCAAGGCGCACAGGTTACTTCGGACCGAAACACCATATATTTT.

The chain combines TRBV9 with TRBJ2-1; the match to TRBD2 covers 11 bases. With V trimmed by 2 bases and J by 0 bases, 7 bases remained unmatched. The CDR3 has 18 amino acids. CDR1 and CDR2 (germline): SGDLS, YYNGEE. CDR3 sequence: CASSVGLAGWSSYNEQFF. CDR3 bases: TGTGCCAGCAGCGTCGGACTAGCGGGTTGGAGCTCCTACAATGAGCAGTTCTTC.

This rearrangement joins TRBV6-5 to TRBJ2-1; the D is unclear. Germline CDR1 is MNHEY and CDR2 is SVGAGI. The CDR3 has 13 amino acids. V gave up 10 bases and J gave up 4 bases, with 14 bases separating them. CDR3 bases: TGTGCCACGGCAGGATTGGGGTACAATGAGCAGTTCTTC. Protein: CATAGLGYNEQFF.

V and J are TRBV30 and TRBJ2-2; the match to TRBD1 covers 7 bases. CDR3 length: 15 residues. Per germline, CDR1 GTSNPN and CDR2 SVGIG (reference sequence). V was pared by 7 bases and J by 8 bases, with 16 bases of the junction left unmatched. CDR3 protein: CAYTRDSFGLGELFF. CDR3 bases: TGTGCCTATACTCGGGACAGTTTTGGCCTGGGGGAGCTGTTTTTT.

The rearrangement joins TRBV7-2 to TRBJ2-5; 7 nucleotides line up with TRBD2. CDR1 SGHTA and CDR2 FQGNSA come from the germline V gene. The CDR3 sequence is 15 residues long. J gave up 0 bases and V 2 bases, and 3 bases lay outside the gene matches. The CDR3 DNA follows: TGTGCCAGCAGCTTAAACGGGGGGTACCAAGAGACCCAGTACTTC. Translating gives CASSLNGGYQETQYF.

The V gene is TRBV27, the J gene TRBJ1-4, with TRBD1 matching 8 bases. Germline V gene sequence: CDR1 MNHEY, CDR2 SMNVEV (reference sequence). CDR3 size: 14 residues. The J segment lost 3 bases and the V segment lost 8 bases, leaving 5 bases of the junction unmatched. The DNA for the CDR3 is TGTGCCAGCGGAGCACAGGGGGCTAATGAAAAACTGTTTTTT. Translation gives CASGAQGANEKLFF.

A few counts support this clone. This chain joins TRBV30 and TRBJ2-7, with D possibly TRBD2 on 5 matching bases. V was pared by 4 bases and J by 9 bases, with 16 bases between. The CDR3 is made up of 12 amino acids. Germline values: CDR1 GTSNPN, CDR2 SVGIG (reference sequence). Here the CDR3 DNA reads TGTGCCTGGACCACTCCGTCCCGGGGGCAGTACTTC. Translating gives CAWTTPSRGQYF.

The CDR3 DNA follows: TGTGCCAGCAGCCCCAGTCGAGCAGATACGCAGTATTTT. It yields the protein CASSPSRADTQYF. V is TRBV7-6 and J is TRBJ2-3; unclear D gene. The CDR3 runs 13 residues. Germline V gene data show CDR1 as SGHVS and CDR2 as FNYEAQ. V gave up 5 bases and J gave up 4 bases, with 10 bases separating them.

The chain is built from TRBV5-4 and TRBJ1-2; the D is unclear. This CDR3 is built from 14 residues. Germline-derived CDR1 and CDR2 are SGHNT and YYREEE (reference sequence). Trimming removed 0 bases at V and 0 bases at J, with 6 bases between. CDR3 coding DNA: TGTGCCAGCAGCTTGGGGGCCGCTAACTATGGCTACACCTTC. Translating gives CASSLGAANYGYTF.

This rearrangement joins TRBV19 to TRBJ1-2; no clear D. Germline-derived CDR1 and CDR2 are LNHDA and SQIVND (reference sequence). CDR3 length: 14 amino acids. V gave up 5 bases and J gave up 4 bases, with 14 bases separating them. The CDR3 region has the DNA TGTGCCAGTAGTGACCGATCTTTTACCTATGGCTACACCTTC. As protein: CASSDRSFTYGYTF. The entire variable domain, with the rest obtained from reference TRBV19 and TRBJ1-2, is as follows: DGGITQSPKYLFRKEGQNVTLSCEQNLNHDAMYWYRQDPGQGLRLIYYSQIVNDFQKGDIAEGYSVSREKKESFPLTVTSAQKNPTAFYLCASSDRSFTYGYTFGSGTRLTVV.

This chain connects TRBV5-6 to TRBJ1-2; the D gene is possibly TRBD1 (6 bases). Trimming took off 5 bases at V and 8 bases at J, with 22 bases between the two ends. Germline CDR1 is SGHDT and CDR2 is YYEEEE. The CDR3 is 15 residues long. CDR3 bases: TGTGCCAGCAGACCTATGCCGGGACACCAAGTGGGCTACACCTTC. Amino acid sequence: CASRPMPGHQVGYTF.

This chain uses TRBV5-6 with TRBJ2-3; no clear D. This CDR3 region has 13 residues. Germline loops: CDR1 SGHDT, CDR2 YYEEEE. The germline V and J ends were trimmed by 3 bases and 14 bases, with 19 bases remaining between them. CDR3 in amino acids: CASSSKGHEARYF. Here the CDR3 DNA reads TGTGCCAGCAGCTCCAAGGGCCACGAGGCCAGGTATTTT.